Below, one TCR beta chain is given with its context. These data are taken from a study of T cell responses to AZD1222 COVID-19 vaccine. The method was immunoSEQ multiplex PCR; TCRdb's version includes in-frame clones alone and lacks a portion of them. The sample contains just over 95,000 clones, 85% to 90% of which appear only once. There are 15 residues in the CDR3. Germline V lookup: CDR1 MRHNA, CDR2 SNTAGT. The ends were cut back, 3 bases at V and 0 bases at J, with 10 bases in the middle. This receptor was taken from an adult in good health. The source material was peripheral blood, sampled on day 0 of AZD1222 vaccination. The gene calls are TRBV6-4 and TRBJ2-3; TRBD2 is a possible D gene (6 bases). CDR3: CASSDAGGSTDTQYF. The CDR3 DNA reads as TGTGCCAGCAGTGATGCAGGAGGGAGCACAGATACGCAGTATTTT.